This entry describes one T cell receptor (beta chain). This sample is drawn from a study of blood T cell repertoires in COVID-19. Study background: T cells, B-cell-depleted T cells, or PBMCs provided the cDNA or gDNA that served as material.

TCRdb's copy holds only in-frame clones and misses some; the assay was immunoSEQ multiplex PCR. The table includes around 290,000 clones, approximately 86% detected once. The sequenced material came from PBMCs or T cells enriched from blood (not recorded which). This TCR derives from a woman under 30 who had recovered from COVID-19.

The CDR3 loop is CASSVEMTGNSGNTIYF. CDR3 nucleotides: TGTGCCAGCAGCGTCGAAATGACAGGGAACTCTGGAAACACCATATATTTT. The chain carries TRBV9 and TRBJ1-3; 7 bases fit TRBD1. CDR3 length: 17 residues. Germline CDR1 and CDR2: SGDLS and YYNGEE. V shed 2 bases and J 0 bases; nucleotides not matched to a gene: 8.